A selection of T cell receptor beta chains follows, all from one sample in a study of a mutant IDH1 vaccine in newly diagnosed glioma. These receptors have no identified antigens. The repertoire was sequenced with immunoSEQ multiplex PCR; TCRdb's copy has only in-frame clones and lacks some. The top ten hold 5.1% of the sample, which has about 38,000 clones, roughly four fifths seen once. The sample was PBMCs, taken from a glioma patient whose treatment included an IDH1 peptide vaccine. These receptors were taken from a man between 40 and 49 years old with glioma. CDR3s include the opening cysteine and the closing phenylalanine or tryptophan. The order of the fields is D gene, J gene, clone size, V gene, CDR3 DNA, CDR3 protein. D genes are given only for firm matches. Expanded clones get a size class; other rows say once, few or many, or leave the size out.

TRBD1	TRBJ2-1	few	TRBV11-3	TGTGCCAGCAGCACCCGAACCGGGACAGGGGTAGATGAGCAGTTCTTC	CASSTRTGTGVDEQFF
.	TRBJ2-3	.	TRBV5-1	TGCGCCAGCAGCTTGGACGGTTTTAGCACAGATACGCAGTATTTT	CASSLDGFSTDTQYF
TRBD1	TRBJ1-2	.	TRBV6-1	TGTGCCAGCAGTGGAGCAACAGGGGGCGACTATGGCTACACCTTC	CASSGATGGDYGYTF
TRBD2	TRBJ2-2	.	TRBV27	TGTGCCAGCAGTCCGGGACTAGCGGGAGGAAACACCGGGGAGCTGTTTTTT	CASSPGLAGGNTGELFF
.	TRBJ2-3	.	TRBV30	TGTGCCTGGAGACTAGGGGCAGATACGCAGTATTTT	CAWRLGADTQYF
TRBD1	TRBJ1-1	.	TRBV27	TGTGCCAGCAGTCTGTCCAGACAGGGTTTCCGCAACACTGAAGCTTTCTTT	CASSLSRQGFRNTEAFF
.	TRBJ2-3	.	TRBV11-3	TGTGCCAGCAGCTTAGTGATTTCAGGACGACTAGTGGCAGATACGCAGTATTTT	CASSLVISGRLVADTQYF
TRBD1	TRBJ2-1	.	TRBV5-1	TGCGCCAGCAGCTTACTCCCCTCGGGGGCCTTTAGACAGGGGGCTTACAATGAGCAGTTCTTC	CASSLLPSGAFRQGAYNEQFF
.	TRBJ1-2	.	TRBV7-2	TGTGCCAGCAGCTCCGACGCGTGGGGGCGCAGCTATGGCTACACCTTC	CASSSDAWGRSYGYTF
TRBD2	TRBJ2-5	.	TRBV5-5	TGTGCCAGCAGACGGACTAGCGGCGAGACCCAGTACTTC	CASRRTSGETQYF
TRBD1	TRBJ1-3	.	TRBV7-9	TGTGCCAGCAGCTCCTTCCCCGAGGACAGGGTATTTGGAAACACCATATATTTT	CASSSFPEDRVFGNTIYF
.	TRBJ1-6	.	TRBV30	TGTGCCTGGAGGGGGCCGGGCCCAGTAGGATCCTATAATTCACCCCTCCACTTT	CAWRGPGPVGSYNSPLHF
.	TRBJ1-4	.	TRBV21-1	TGTGCCAGCAGCAATGGGGCAACTAATGAAAAACTGTTTTTT	CASSNGATNEKLFF
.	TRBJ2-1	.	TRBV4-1	TGCGCCAGCAGCCGAGAAGGGAGCGCCTCGCGATACAATGAGCAGTTCTTC	CASSREGSASRYNEQFF
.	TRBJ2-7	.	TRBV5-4	TGTGCCAGCAGCGGGGGTCCTTCAGTAAGCTCCTACGAGCAGTACTTC	CASSGGPSVSSYEQYF
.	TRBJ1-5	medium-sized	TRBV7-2	TGTGCCAGCAGCTTATACCAGGGTGGCAATCAGCCCCAGCATTTT	CASSLYQGGNQPQHF
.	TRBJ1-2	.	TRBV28	TGTGCCAGCGAAATATCTACTAACTATGGCTACACCTTC	CASEISTNYGYTF
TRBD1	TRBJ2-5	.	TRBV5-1	TGCGCCAGCAGCTTATCACACACAGGGGGTGAGACCCAGTACTTC	CASSLSHTGGETQYF
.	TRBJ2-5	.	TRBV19	TGTGCCAATACTCAATCTAGGCGAGACTTC	CANTQSRRDF
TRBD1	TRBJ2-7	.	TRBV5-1	TGCGCCAGCAGCCCGCTGTTTAGGACAGGGGGCTACGAGCAGTACTTC	CASSPLFRTGGYEQYF
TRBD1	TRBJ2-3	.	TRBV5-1	TGCGCCAGCAGACCGGGACAGGGGGCCCCCGCGCAGTATTTT	CASRPGQGAPAQYF
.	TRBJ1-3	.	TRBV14	TGTGCCAGCAGCGCCACGCGGGGGTTCGCTGGAAACACCATATATTTT	CASSATRGFAGNTIYF
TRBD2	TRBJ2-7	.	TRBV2	TGTGCCAGCGATGGCCGAGGATTAGCGGGGGCCTCCTACGAGCAGTACTTC	CASDGRGLAGASYEQYF
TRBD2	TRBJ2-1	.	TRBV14	TGTGCCAGCAGCCCCTTAAGTAGCGGGGTATCTAATGAGCAGTTCTTC	CASSPLSSGVSNEQFF
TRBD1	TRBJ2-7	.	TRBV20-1	TGCAGTGCTAGTGGTTTGGGGACAGCCTACTTC	CSASGLGTAYF
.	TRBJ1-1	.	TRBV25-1	TGTGCCAGCAGGTACGGGTCCTATGATGAAGCTTTCTTT	CASRYGSYDEAFF
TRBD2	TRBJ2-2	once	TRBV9	TGTGCCAGCAGCGAGACTAGCGGGAGACGCTACACCGGGGAGCTGTTTTTT	CASSETSGRRYTGELFF
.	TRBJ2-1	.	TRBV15	TGTGCCACCAGCAGACCTACACGAGCCTACAATGAGCAGTTCTTC	CATSRPTRAYNEQFF
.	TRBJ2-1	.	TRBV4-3	TGCGCCAGCAGCCAAGAGTTTGGTGAGCAGTTCTTC	CASSQEFGEQFF
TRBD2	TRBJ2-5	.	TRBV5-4	TGTGCCAGCAGCTTGGACGGGGGGGCCGGGGAGACCCAGTACTTC	CASSLDGGAGETQYF
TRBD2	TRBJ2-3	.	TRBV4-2	TGTGCCAGCAGCCAGCAACGGGGGGGCGGTGGAGATACGCAGTATTTT	CASSQQRGGGGDTQYF
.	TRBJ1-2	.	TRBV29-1	TGCAGCGTTGAGAATCCCCCCTATGGCTACACCTTC	CSVENPPYGYTF
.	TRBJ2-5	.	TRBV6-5	TGTGCCAGCAGTCGGATCCAAGAGACCCAGTACTTC	CASSRIQETQYF
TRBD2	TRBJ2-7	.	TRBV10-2	TGCGCCAGCAGGCTAGCGGGTAACTACGAGCAGTACTTC	CASRLAGNYEQYF
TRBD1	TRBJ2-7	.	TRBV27	TGTGCCAGCATTCGCCGGGACAGGGTTCGCGAGCAGTACTTC	CASIRRDRVREQYF
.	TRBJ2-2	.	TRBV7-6	TGTGCCAGCAGCCGGGGATCCCACGGGGAGCTGTTTTTT	CASSRGSHGELFF
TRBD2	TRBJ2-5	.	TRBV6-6	TGTGCCAGCAGTTCAGGACTAGCGGGGGGGCCTGAGACCCAGTACTTC	CASSSGLAGGPETQYF
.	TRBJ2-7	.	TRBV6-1	TGTGCCAGCCTCTTGGGACGGCTCTACGAGCAGTACTTC	CASLLGRLYEQYF
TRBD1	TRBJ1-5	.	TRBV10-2	TGCGCCAGCAGTGTGTATTCAGGGGGGCAGCCCCAGCATTTT	CASSVYSGGQPQHF
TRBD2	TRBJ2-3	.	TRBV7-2	TGTGCCAGCAGCTTAGTGTGGGGGACTAGCGGGGACACAGATACGCAGTATTTT	CASSLVWGTSGDTDTQYF
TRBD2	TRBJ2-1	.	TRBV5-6	TGTGCCAGCAGCCTCGGACTAGCGGGAAGCTCCTACAATGAGCAGTTCTTC	CASSLGLAGSSYNEQFF
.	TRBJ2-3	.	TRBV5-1	TGCGCCAGCAGCTTGGCCAGTTCGAGGGATACGCAGTATTTT	CASSLASSRDTQYF
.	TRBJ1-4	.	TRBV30	TGTGCCTCCAGGGGAATCGATGAAAAACTGTTTTTT	CASRGIDEKLFF
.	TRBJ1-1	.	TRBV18	TGTGCCAGCTCACCAAAGGCGGGGGATACCACTGAAGCTTTCTTT	CASSPKAGDTTEAFF